This T cell receptor beta chain was sequenced in a study of T cell responses to AZD1222 COVID-19 vaccine. Findings and limits, study-wide: Nearly half of spike-specific TCRs reportedly target unmutated variant regions.

There are 15 residues in the CDR3. Germline V gene lookup returns CDR1 MNHEY and CDR2 SVGAGI. Trimming pared 7 bases from V and 0 bases from J, leaving 13 bases between. Assay used: immunoSEQ multiplex PCR; TCRdb lists only in-frame clones, some missing. The data contain some 170,000 clones, 92% of them singletons. As to this clone: Its target is unknown.

The chain employs TRBV6-5 and TRBJ1-3; D might be TRBD1 (5 bases). The specimen was peripheral blood, collected on day 0 of MenACWY control vaccination. This TCR was recovered from an adult in good health. The CDR3 nucleotides read TGTGCCAGCAATCGGGGCGGCTCCTCTGGAAACACCATATATTTT. Its protein is CASNRGGSSGNTIYF.